The rows below give T cell receptor beta chains drawn from one sample of a study of a mutant IDH1 vaccine in newly diagnosed glioma. The antigens for these receptors are not known. Some clones are missing from TCRdb's copy, which holds only in-frame ones; the method was immunoSEQ multiplex PCR. The sample contains fewer than 45,000 clones, 60% to 85% of which appear only once. The material sequenced was PBMCs, taken from a glioma patient whose treatment included an IDH1 peptide vaccine. Receptor source: a woman aged 40-49 years with glioma. Some clones in this sample may be carry-over from other donors' samples. CDR3s include the opening cysteine and the closing phenylalanine or tryptophan. Fields, in order: clone size, CDR3 length, D gene, V gene, J gene, CDR3 protein, CDR3 DNA. A D gene is named only where the DNA matches it firmly. Clone size is given for some rows only: seen once, a few or many times, or a class if the clone is expanded.

clone_size: once; cdr3_length: 15; d_call: TRBD1; v_call: TRBV28; j_call: TRBJ2-3; cdr3_aa: CASRIIGTVEDTQYF; cdr3_nt: TGTGCCAGCAGAATCATCGGGACAGTTGAAGATACGCAGTATTTT
clone_size: few; cdr3_length: 13; d_call: -; v_call: TRBV5-4; j_call: TRBJ1-2; cdr3_aa: CASRNRAGYGYTF; cdr3_nt: TGTGCCAGCAGAAACAGGGCAGGCTATGGCTACACCTTC
clone_size: -; cdr3_length: 9; d_call: -; v_call: TRBV29-1; j_call: TRBJ2-1; cdr3_aa: CSSGNEQFF; cdr3_nt: TGCAGCAGCGGCAATGAGCAGTTCTTC
clone_size: -; cdr3_length: 18; d_call: TRBD2; v_call: TRBV4-1; j_call: TRBJ2-3; cdr3_aa: CASSQDSKGLAGAGTQYF; cdr3_nt: TGCGCCAGCAGCCAAGACTCAAAGGGGCTAGCGGGAGCCGGTACGCAGTATTTT
clone_size: few; cdr3_length: 12; d_call: -; v_call: TRBV28; j_call: TRBJ1-2; cdr3_aa: CASRSPGEGYTF; cdr3_nt: TGTGCCAGCAGATCCCCAGGGGAAGGCTACACCTTC
clone_size: once; cdr3_length: 14; d_call: -; v_call: TRBV5-8; j_call: TRBJ2-2; cdr3_aa: CASRGAGGTGELFF; cdr3_nt: TGTGCCAGCAGGGGCGCGGGCGGCACCGGGGAGCTGTTTTTT
clone_size: -; cdr3_length: 15; d_call: -; v_call: TRBV27; j_call: TRBJ2-4; cdr3_aa: CASPLYSLAKNIQYF; cdr3_nt: TGTGCCAGCCCGCTGTATAGCCTGGCCAAAAACATTCAGTACTTC
clone_size: -; cdr3_length: 17; d_call: -; v_call: TRBV29-1; j_call: TRBJ2-1; cdr3_aa: CSAQGGGSGPSYNEQFF; cdr3_nt: TGCAGCGCCCAAGGGGGGGGTAGCGGGCCATCCTACAATGAGCAGTTCTTC
clone_size: -; cdr3_length: 13; d_call: -; v_call: TRBV10-3; j_call: TRBJ2-2; cdr3_aa: CATLTINTGELFF; cdr3_nt: TGTGCCACCCTTACTATTAACACCGGGGAGCTGTTTTTT
clone_size: -; cdr3_length: 15; d_call: -; v_call: TRBV4-1; j_call: TRBJ1-5; cdr3_aa: CASSQDSFSNQPQHF; cdr3_nt: TGCGCCAGCAGCCAAGATAGTTTTAGCAATCAGCCCCAGCATTTT
clone_size: -; cdr3_length: 15; d_call: -; v_call: TRBV7-9; j_call: TRBJ2-5; cdr3_aa: CASSTRRGAQETQYF; cdr3_nt: TGTGCCAGCAGCACCCGCCGCGGGGCCCAAGAGACCCAGTACTTC
clone_size: -; cdr3_length: 12; d_call: -; v_call: TRBV6-5; j_call: TRBJ1-1; cdr3_aa: CASRSQGRGAFF; cdr3_nt: TGTGCCAGCAGATCCCAGGGGAGGGGGGCTTTCTTT
clone_size: -; cdr3_length: 14; d_call: -; v_call: TRBV2; j_call: TRBJ1-1; cdr3_aa: CASSPRTVNTEAFF; cdr3_nt: TGTGCCAGCAGTCCCCGGACGGTGAACACTGAAGCTTTCTTT
clone_size: -; cdr3_length: 14; d_call: TRBD1; v_call: TRBV10-3; j_call: TRBJ1-4; cdr3_aa: CAIRSTGEGEKLFF; cdr3_nt: TGTGCCATCAGATCGACAGGGGAGGGGGAAAAACTGTTTTTT
clone_size: -; cdr3_length: 12; d_call: -; v_call: TRBV7-2; j_call: TRBJ2-5; cdr3_aa: CASSPTGETQYF; cdr3_nt: TGTGCCAGCAGCCCGACGGGGGAGACCCAGTACTTC
clone_size: -; cdr3_length: 11; d_call: -; v_call: TRBV15; j_call: TRBJ1-2; cdr3_aa: CATSSGYGYTF; cdr3_nt: TGTGCCACCAGCAGTGGCTATGGCTACACCTTC
clone_size: -; cdr3_length: 14; d_call: TRBD1; v_call: TRBV9; j_call: TRBJ1-1; cdr3_aa: CASSPSRDSDRGFF; cdr3_nt: TGTGCCAGCAGCCCGTCTCGGGACAGCGACCGTGGTTTCTTT
clone_size: -; cdr3_length: 15; d_call: -; v_call: TRBV7-8; j_call: TRBJ2-5; cdr3_aa: CASSLGPSGQKTQYF; cdr3_nt: TGTGCCAGCAGCTTAGGTCCCAGCGGGCAAAAGACCCAGTACTTC
clone_size: -; cdr3_length: 13; d_call: -; v_call: TRBV5-8; j_call: TRBJ2-7; cdr3_aa: CASSPGTRYEQYF; cdr3_nt: TGTGCCAGCAGCCCGGGGACGAGGTACGAGCAGTACTTC
clone_size: -; cdr3_length: 13; d_call: -; v_call: TRBV27; j_call: TRBJ1-1; cdr3_aa: CASSPGWNTEAFF; cdr3_nt: TGTGCCAGCAGTCCAGGTTGGAACACTGAAGCTTTCTTT
clone_size: -; cdr3_length: 11; d_call: -; v_call: TRBV21-1; j_call: TRBJ2-7; cdr3_aa: CAGPPTDEQYF; cdr3_nt: TGTGCCGGGCCCCCGACCGACGAGCAGTACTTC
clone_size: -; cdr3_length: 14; d_call: -; v_call: TRBV6-5; j_call: TRBJ1-3; cdr3_aa: CASSYRFSGNTIYF; cdr3_nt: TGTGCCAGCAGTTACAGGTTCTCTGGAAACACCATATATTTT